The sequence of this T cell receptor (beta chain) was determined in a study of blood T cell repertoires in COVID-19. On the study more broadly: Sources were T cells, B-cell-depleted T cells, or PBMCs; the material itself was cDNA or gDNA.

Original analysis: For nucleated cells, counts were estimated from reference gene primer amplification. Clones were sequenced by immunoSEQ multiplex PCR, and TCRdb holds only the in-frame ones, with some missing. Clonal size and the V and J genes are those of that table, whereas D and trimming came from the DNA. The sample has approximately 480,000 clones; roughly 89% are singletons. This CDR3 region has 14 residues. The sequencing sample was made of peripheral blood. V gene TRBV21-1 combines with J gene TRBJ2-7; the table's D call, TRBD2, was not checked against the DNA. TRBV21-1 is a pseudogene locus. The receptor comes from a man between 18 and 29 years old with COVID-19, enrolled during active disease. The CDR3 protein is CASTSPGGSYEQYF. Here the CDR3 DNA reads TGTGCCAGCACTTCACCCGGGGGGTCCTACGAGCAGTACTTC.